The rows below give T cell receptor beta chains drawn from one sample of a study of T cells in Graves' hyperthyroidism and ophthalmopathy. TCRdb passed the multiplex PCR reads through MiXCR, listing each CDR3 protein once. The table has around 200,000 distinct CDR3 sequences, approximately 20% seen once. The sequenced material came from blood. These TCRs come from a man aged 35-49 years with Graves' hyperthyroidism. Each CDR3 is given with its conserved first and last residue. The D gene is left open where the match is weak. Some rows mark clone size as missing; the rest say once, few, many or name a class of expanded clone.

j_call | clone_size | d_call | v_call | cdr3_aa | cdr3_nt
TRBJ1-1 | many | - | TRBV2 | CASRRGGRMNTEAFF | TGTGCCAGCAGGCGAGGAGGGCGCATGAACACTGAAGCTTTCTTT
TRBJ2-3 | - | - | TRBV5-6 | CASTRLPDTQYF | TGTGCCAGCACTAGGCTCCCAGATACGCAGTATTTT
TRBJ2-7 | - | TRBD1 | TRBV3-1 | CASSQARDRGHHEQYF | TGTGCCAGCAGCCAAGCCCGAGACAGGGGGCATCACGAGCAGTACTTC
TRBJ2-3 | - | - | TRBV10-3 | CAIRGGQSTDTQYF | TGTGCCATCAGGGGGGGACAGAGCACAGATACGCAGTATTTT
TRBJ2-3 | many | TRBD2 | TRBV9 | CASSVEGRGGTDTQYF | TGTGCCAGCAGCGTAGAGGGTCGGGGGGGCACAGATACGCAGTATTTT
TRBJ2-3 | - | TRBD2 | TRBV7-6 | CASSLGSGGETDTQYF | TGTGCCAGCAGCTTAGGGAGCGGGGGGGAAACAGATACGCAGTATTTT
TRBJ2-7 | - | TRBD2 | TRBV20-1 | CSARGGKSGRVYEQYF | TGCAGTGCTAGAGGTGGGAAAAGCGGGAGAGTTTACGAGCAGTACTTC
TRBJ1-6 | many | - | TRBV6-1 | CASSLDGNSPLHF | TGTGCCAGCAGTTTAGACGGAAATTCACCCCTCCACTTT
TRBJ2-5 | many | TRBD1 | TRBV3-1 | CASSQRQGALYQETQYF | TGTGCCAGCAGCCAGAGGCAGGGGGCTCTGTACCAAGAGACCCAGTACTTC
TRBJ1-1 | many | - | TRBV20-1 | CSARDAANTEAFF | TGCAGTGCTCGAGACGCGGCGAACACTGAAGCTTTCTTT
TRBJ2-3 | - | - | TRBV6-1 | CASRLPTAQYF | TGTGCCAGCAGGCTACCGACGGCGCAGTATTTT
TRBJ1-2 | many | - | TRBV15 | CATSREAGTYGYTF | TGTGCCACCAGCAGAGAGGCAGGCACATATGGCTACACCTTC
TRBJ2-7 | many | TRBD2 | TRBV7-2 | CASSSRTSASYEQYF | TGTGCCAGCAGCTCCCGGACTAGCGCTTCCTACGAGCAGTACTTC
TRBJ1-1 | many | - | TRBV19 | CASTQFQGGTEAFF | TGTGCCAGTACCCAATTTCAGGGAGGGACTGAAGCTTTCTTT
TRBJ1-5 | many | - | TRBV6-2/TRBV6-3 | CASSYLQGSQHF | TGTGCCAGCAGTTACCTACAGGGATCCCAGCATTTT
TRBJ2-5 | many | TRBD1 | TRBV11-2 | CASSPGDRLQETQYF | TGTGCCAGCAGCCCAGGGGACAGACTACAAGAGACCCAGTACTTC
TRBJ2-3 | many | - | TRBV5-1 | CASSLQHSTDTQYF | TGCGCCAGCAGCTTGCAACACAGCACAGATACGCAGTATTTT
TRBJ1-6 | many | - | TRBV11-1 | CASSTRSGGAYNSPLHF | TGTGCCAGCAGCACCCGGTCGGGAGGGGCCTATAATTCACCCCTCCACTTT
TRBJ1-5 | many | - | TRBV2 | CASSEEGNQPQHF | TGTGCCAGCAGTGAAGAAGGGAACCAGCCCCAGCATTTT
TRBJ2-3 | - | TRBD2 | TRBV7-3 | CASSRLAGGGAQYF | TGTGCCAGCAGCCGACTAGCGGGGGGTGGTGCGCAGTATTTT
TRBJ2-2 | few | TRBD2 | TRBV19 | CASSMGTSGGALTGELFF | TGTGCCAGTAGTATGGGGACTAGCGGGGGGGCGTTGACCGGGGAGCTGTTTTTT
TRBJ1-1 | - | - | TRBV9 | CASSVAEGDTEAFF | TGTGCCAGCAGCGTAGCTGAGGGCGACACTGAAGCTTTCTTT
TRBJ1-2 | - | - | TRBV9 | CASSLGVGADGYTF | TGTGCCAGCAGCCTAGGGGTGGGAGCGGATGGCTACACCTTC
TRBJ1-4 | few | - | TRBV4-2 | CASSQDKAGNEKLFF | TGTGCCAGCAGCCAAGATAAGGCAGGGAATGAAAAACTGTTTTTT
TRBJ1-2 | many | - | TRBV7-8 | CASSLAQDNYGYTF | TGTGCCAGCAGCTTAGCACAGGATAACTATGGCTACACCTTC
TRBJ1-1 | few | TRBD1 | TRBV7-2 | CASSERQGGSKAEAFF | TGTGCCAGCAGCGAGCGACAGGGCGGGTCGAAGGCTGAAGCTTTCTTT
TRBJ2-1 | - | - | TRBV19 | CASSRGWGAIDEQFF | TGTGCCAGTTCCAGGGGCTGGGGGGCAATCGATGAGCAGTTCTTC
TRBJ2-3 | - | TRBD1 | TRBV7-8 | CASRPKGTGGIDTQYF | TGTGCCAGCAGACCTAAGGGGACAGGGGGCATAGATACGCAGTATTTT
TRBJ2-7 | many | - | TRBV7-2 | CASSLDAWTDAYEQYF | TGTGCCAGCAGCTTAGATGCTTGGACAGATGCCTACGAGCAGTACTTC
TRBJ1-2 | many | - | TRBV20-1 | CSAREPGWDYGYTF | TGCAGTGCTAGAGAGCCGGGTTGGGACTATGGCTACACCTTC
TRBJ2-5 | many | TRBD1 | TRBV6-1 | CASSYGTGGETQYF | TGTGCCAGCAGTTATGGGACAGGGGGGGAGACCCAGTACTTC